This TCR beta chain was identified in a study of control samples from healthy donors and cancer patients. Libraries were prepared by immunoSEQ multiplex PCR; TCRdb keeps only in-frame clonotypes and omits some of them. The data hold 150,000 to 200,000 clones, with roughly 89% observed a single time. With V trimmed by 8 bases and J by 6 bases, 8 bases remained unmatched. The CDR3 loop spans 14 amino acids. Germline CDR1 MNHEY, CDR2 SVGAGI. The source is a man aged 25 to 45 in good health. The J gene is TRBJ2-2, the V gene TRBV6-5; 8 positions agree with TRBD2. The material sequenced was blood. The CDR3 bases are TGTGCCAGCGGAAGCGGGAGCCATTCCGGGGAGCTGTTTTTT. Translating gives CASGSGSHSGELFF.